Listed below are T cell receptor beta chains from one sample, sequenced in a study of Ad26.COV2.S vaccination and SARS-CoV-2 variants. Sequencing was performed with immunoSEQ multiplex PCR; in TCRdb, only in-frame clones are kept and a portion is missing. The sample lists about 400,000 clones, about 88% occurring once. Sequenced here: peripheral blood, sampled in a trial of Ad26.COV2.S vaccine versus placebo. The receptors stem from a person aged 18-60 years who received the Ad26.COV2.S COVID-19 vaccine or a placebo. The CDR3 runs from the conserved cysteine through the conserved F or W. The D gene is left open where the match is weak. The size field is filled for only some rows; it gives once, few, many or a size class.

abundance	d_gene	v_gene	j_gene	CDR3aa	CDR3nt
NA	NA	TRBV4-1	TRBJ2-1	CASSQTRDFDEQFF	TGCGCCAGCAGCCAGACCAGGGATTTCGATGAGCAGTTCTTC
NA	TRBD2	TRBV7-9	TRBJ2-1	CASSPAGGRPYNEQFF	TGTGCCAGCAGCCCAGCGGGCGGGAGGCCTTACAATGAGCAGTTCTTC
NA	NA	TRBV4-3	TRBJ1-2	CASSQDPGAHYGYTF	TGCGCCAGCAGCCAAGATCCCGGGGCGCACTATGGCTACACCTTC
NA	NA	TRBV28	TRBJ2-7	CASTPGSYEQYF	TGTGCCAGCACCCCGGGCTCCTACGAGCAGTACTTC
NA	TRBD2	TRBV4-1	TRBJ2-3	CASSQEELAGRYTQYF	TGCGCCAGCAGCCAAGAGGAACTAGCGGGACGGTATACGCAGTATTTT
NA	NA	TRBV4-3	TRBJ2-3	CASSQDSGFTDTQYF	TGCGCCAGCAGCCAAGATTCCGGATTTACAGATACGCAGTATTTT
NA	NA	TRBV27	TRBJ2-5	CASSFRTNGETQYF	TGTGCCAGCAGTTTCCGGACAAACGGCGAGACCCAGTACTTC
once	NA	TRBV24-1	TRBJ1-6	CATSDSDRSPLHF	TGTGCCACCAGTGACTCCGATCGTTCACCCCTCCACTTT
NA	NA	TRBV7-3	TRBJ2-2	CASSLTPNLNTGELFF	TGTGCCAGCAGCTTAACACCCAACTTGAACACCGGGGAGCTGTTTTTT
NA	TRBD2	TRBV6-5	TRBJ2-7	CASSYGAGGRNEQYF	TGTGCCAGCAGTTACGGGGCGGGAGGCCGGAACGAGCAGTACTTC
NA	TRBD1	TRBV5-4	TRBJ2-5	CASSRQGYETQYF	TGTGCCAGCAGCCGACAGGGATACGAGACCCAGTACTTC
once	TRBD2	TRBV9	TRBJ2-7	CASSEGLAPNSYEQYF	TGTGCCAGCAGCGAGGGACTAGCCCCAAACTCCTACGAGCAGTACTTC
NA	NA	TRBV14	TRBJ2-7	CASSQGGRRYEQYF	TGTGCCAGCAGCCAAGGGGGGCGCCGCTACGAGCAGTACTTC
NA	NA	TRBV6-5	TRBJ1-1	CASSYVGGRAFF	TGTGCCAGCAGTTATGTCGGGGGTCGAGCTTTCTTT
NA	NA	TRBV10-3	TRBJ2-5	CAISVAQETQYF	TGTGCCATCAGTGTTGCCCAAGAGACCCAGTACTTC
once	NA	TRBV6-2/TRBV6-3	TRBJ2-5	CASSYSSSDQETQYF	TGTGCCAGCAGTTACTCGTCCTCGGATCAAGAGACCCAGTACTTC
NA	TRBD2	TRBV28	TRBJ2-2	CASSSLTGLAGVVTGELFF	TGTGCCAGCAGTTCCCTAACGGGACTAGCGGGAGTAGTAACCGGGGAGCTGTTTTTT
NA	TRBD1	TRBV9	TRBJ2-5	CASSVADRGQETQYF	TGTGCCAGCAGCGTAGCGGACAGGGGACAAGAGACCCAGTACTTC
NA	TRBD1	TRBV19	TRBJ2-5	CASSIVQGASPETQYF	TGTGCCAGTAGTATAGTGCAGGGGGCATCCCCGGAGACCCAGTACTTC
NA	NA	TRBV5-8	TRBJ2-4	CASSLAKFFLAKNIQYF	TGTGCCAGCAGCTTGGCTAAATTCTTCTTAGCCAAAAACATTCAGTACTTC
NA	NA	TRBV2	TRBJ2-7	CASSIASYEQYF	TGTGCCAGCAGTATAGCCTCCTACGAGCAGTACTTC
once	TRBD1	TRBV29-1	TRBJ1-1	CSANRGGSSTEAFF	TGCAGCGCCAACAGGGGAGGGTCGAGCACTGAAGCTTTCTTT
NA	NA	TRBV2	TRBJ1-1	CARGGGENTEAFF	TGTGCCAGGGGAGGGGGGGAGAACACTGAAGCTTTCTTT
once	TRBD2	TRBV3-1/TRBV3-2	TRBJ2-3	CASSPTSGFADTQYF	TGTGCCAGCAGCCCCACTAGCGGGTTTGCAGATACGCAGTATTTT
NA	NA	TRBV12-3/TRBV12-4	TRBJ1-1	CASSLGESTEAFF	TGTGCCAGCAGTTTAGGGGAATCCACTGAAGCTTTCTTT
NA	NA	TRBV27	TRBJ1-2	CASSSVPPPNYGYTF	TGTGCCAGCAGTTCTGTCCCTCCCCCTAACTATGGCTACACCTTC
NA	NA	TRBV5-4	TRBJ1-1	CASSLELNTEAFF	TGTGCCAGCAGCTTGGAGCTCAACACTGAAGCTTTCTTT
NA	TRBD1	TRBV4-1	TRBJ1-5	CASSPRQGAAQPQHF	TGCGCCAGCAGCCCTCGACAGGGGGCCGCTCAGCCCCAGCATTTT
few	NA	TRBV5-1	TRBJ2-7	CASSLEGRQSSYEQYF	TGCGCCAGCAGCTTGGAGGGGAGACAGAGCTCCTACGAGCAGTACTTC
NA	NA	TRBV6-2/TRBV6-3	TRBJ2-7	CASSRQAQLDEQYF	TGTGCCAGCAGCCGACAGGCACAATTGGACGAGCAGTACTTC
NA	NA	TRBV27	TRBJ2-2	CASRPSGATGELFF	TGTGCCAGCAGGCCCTCCGGGGCCACCGGGGAGCTGTTTTTT
NA	TRBD2	TRBV3-1/TRBV3-2	TRBJ2-3	CASSPLAGGSTDTQYF	TGTGCCAGCAGCCCGTTAGCGGGAGGGAGCACAGATACGCAGTATTTT
once	TRBD1	TRBV4-3	TRBJ1-4	CASSQETGGGFITNEKLFF	TGCGCCAGCAGCCAGGAGACAGGGGGTGGTTTTATAACTAATGAAAAACTGTTTTTT
NA	TRBD1	TRBV13	TRBJ1-2	CASSPGTGLFGNYGYTF	TGTGCCAGCAGCCCTGGGACAGGACTTTTTGGGAACTATGGCTACACCTTC
NA	TRBD2	TRBV7-9	TRBJ2-1	CASSLDAGLAQFF	TGTGCCAGCAGCTTAGACGCCGGACTAGCTCAGTTCTTC
few	NA	TRBV7-9	TRBJ2-2	CASRPGGGTGELFF	TGTGCCAGCAGACCAGGGGGAGGCACCGGGGAGCTGTTTTTT
once	NA	TRBV10-3	TRBJ1-2	CAISESLGAYGYTF	TGTGCCATCAGTGAGTCTTTGGGAGCCTATGGCTACACCTTC
NA	TRBD2	TRBV18	TRBJ2-1	CASSQSGRGLEEQFF	TGTGCCAGCTCACAGAGCGGGAGGGGCCTCGAGGAGCAGTTCTTC
NA	NA	TRBV19	TRBJ2-3	CASRRGTDTQYF	TGTGCCAGTAGGAGGGGGACAGATACGCAGTATTTT
NA	TRBD2	TRBV5-1	TRBJ2-5	CASSLEGLATQYF	TGCGCCAGCAGCTTGGAGGGACTAGCGACCCAGTACTTC